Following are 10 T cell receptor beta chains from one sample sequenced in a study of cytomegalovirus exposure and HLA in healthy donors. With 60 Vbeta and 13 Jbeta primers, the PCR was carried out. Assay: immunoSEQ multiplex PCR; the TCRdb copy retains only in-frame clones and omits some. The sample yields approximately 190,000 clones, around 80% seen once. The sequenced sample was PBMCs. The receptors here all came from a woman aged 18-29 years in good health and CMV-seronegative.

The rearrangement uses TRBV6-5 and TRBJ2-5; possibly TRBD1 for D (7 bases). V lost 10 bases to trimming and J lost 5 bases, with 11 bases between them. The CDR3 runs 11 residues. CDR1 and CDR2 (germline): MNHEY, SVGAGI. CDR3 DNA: TGTGCCACGACAGGGAGGGAGACCCAGTACTTC. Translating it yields CATTGRETQYF.

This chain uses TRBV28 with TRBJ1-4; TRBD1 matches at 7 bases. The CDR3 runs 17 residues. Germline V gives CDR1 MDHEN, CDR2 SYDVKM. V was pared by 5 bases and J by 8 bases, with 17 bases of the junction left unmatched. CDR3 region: CASSQRLGGLLSEKLFF. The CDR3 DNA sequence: TGTGCCAGCAGTCAACGGTTAGGGGGCTTACTGAGCGAAAAACTGTTTTTT.

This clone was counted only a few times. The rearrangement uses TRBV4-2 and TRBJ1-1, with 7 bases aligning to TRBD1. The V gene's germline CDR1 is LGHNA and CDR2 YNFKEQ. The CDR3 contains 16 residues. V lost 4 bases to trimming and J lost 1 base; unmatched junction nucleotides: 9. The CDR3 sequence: CASSLRGGQQNTEAFF. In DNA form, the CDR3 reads TGTGCCAGCAGCCTCCGAGGGGGACAGCAGAACACTGAAGCTTTCTTT.

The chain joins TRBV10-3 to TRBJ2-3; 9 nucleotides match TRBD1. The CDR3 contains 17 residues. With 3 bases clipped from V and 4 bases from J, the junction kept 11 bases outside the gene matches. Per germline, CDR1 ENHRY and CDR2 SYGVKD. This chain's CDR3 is CAISESGTGRRADTQYF. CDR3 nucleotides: TGTGCCATCAGTGAATCCGGGACAGGGAGGAGGGCAGATACGCAGTATTTT.

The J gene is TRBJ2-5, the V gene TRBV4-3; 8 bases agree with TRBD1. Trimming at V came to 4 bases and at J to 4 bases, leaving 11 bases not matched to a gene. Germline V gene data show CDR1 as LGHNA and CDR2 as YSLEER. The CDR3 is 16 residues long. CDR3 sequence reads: CASSRLQGVFGETQYF. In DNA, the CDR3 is TGCGCCAGCAGCCGCCTACAGGGGGTTTTCGGAGAGACCCAGTACTTC.

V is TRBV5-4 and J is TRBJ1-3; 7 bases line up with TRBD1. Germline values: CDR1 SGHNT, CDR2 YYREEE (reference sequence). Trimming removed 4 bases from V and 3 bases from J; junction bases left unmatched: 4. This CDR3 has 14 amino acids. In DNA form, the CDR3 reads TGTGCCAGCAGCCCGACAGGGTATGGAAACACCATATATTTT. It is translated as CASSPTGYGNTIYF. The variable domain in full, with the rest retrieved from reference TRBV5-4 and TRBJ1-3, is ETGVTQSPTHLIKTRGQQVTLRCSSQSGHNTVSWYQQALGQGPQFIFQYYREEENGRGNFPPRFSGLQFPNYSSELNVNALELDDSALYLCASSPTGYGNTIYFGEGSWLTVV.

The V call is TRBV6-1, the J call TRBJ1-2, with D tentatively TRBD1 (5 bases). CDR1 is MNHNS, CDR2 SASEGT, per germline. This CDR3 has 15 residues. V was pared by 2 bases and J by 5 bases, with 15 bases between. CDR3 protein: CASSEPLGRGYGYTF. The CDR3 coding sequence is TGTGCCAGCAGTGAACCCCTGGGGCGAGGATATGGCTACACCTTC.

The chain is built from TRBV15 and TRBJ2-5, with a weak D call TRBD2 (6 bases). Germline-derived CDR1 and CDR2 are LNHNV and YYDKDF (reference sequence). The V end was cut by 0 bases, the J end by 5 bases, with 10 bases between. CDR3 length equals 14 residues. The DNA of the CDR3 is TGTGCCACCAGCAGAGATCCGGGGGAGGAGACCCAGTACTTC. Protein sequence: CATSRDPGEETQYF.

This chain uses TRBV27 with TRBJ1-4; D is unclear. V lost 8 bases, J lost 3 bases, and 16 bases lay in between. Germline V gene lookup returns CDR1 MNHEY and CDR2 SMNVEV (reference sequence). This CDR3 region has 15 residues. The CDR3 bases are TGTGCCAGCCGCCCGGGTGGGTGGTCTAATGAAAAACTGTTTTTT. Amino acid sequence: CASRPGGWSNEKLFF.

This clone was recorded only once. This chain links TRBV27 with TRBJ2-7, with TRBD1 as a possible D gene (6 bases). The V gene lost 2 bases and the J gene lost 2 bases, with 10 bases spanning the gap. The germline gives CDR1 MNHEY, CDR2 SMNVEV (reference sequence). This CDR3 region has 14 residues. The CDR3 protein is CASSLQQGAYEQYF. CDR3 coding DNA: TGTGCCAGCAGTTTACAACAGGGAGCCTACGAGCAGTACTTC.